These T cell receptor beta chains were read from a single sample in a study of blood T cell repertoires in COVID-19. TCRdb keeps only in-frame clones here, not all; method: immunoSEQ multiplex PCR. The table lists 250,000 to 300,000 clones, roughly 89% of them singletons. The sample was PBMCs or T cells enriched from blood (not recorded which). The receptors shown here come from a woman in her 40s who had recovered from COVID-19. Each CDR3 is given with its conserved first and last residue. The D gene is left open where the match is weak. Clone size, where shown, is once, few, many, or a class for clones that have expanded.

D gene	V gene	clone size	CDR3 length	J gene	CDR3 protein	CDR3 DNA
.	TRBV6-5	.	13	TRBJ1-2	CASTTGWYYGYTF	TGTGCCAGCACAACAGGGTGGTACTATGGCTACACCTTC
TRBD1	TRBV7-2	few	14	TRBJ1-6	CASSLVRGDSPLHF	TGTGCCAGCAGCTTAGTCAGGGGGGATTCACCCCTCCACTTT
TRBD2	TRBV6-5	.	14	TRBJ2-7	CASSLGLAGDRQYF	TGTGCCAGCAGTTTGGGACTAGCGGGGGATCGACAGTACTTC
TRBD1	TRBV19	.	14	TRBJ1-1	CASSDRGTNTEAFF	TGTGCCAGTAGCGACAGGGGGACCAACACTGAAGCTTTCTTT
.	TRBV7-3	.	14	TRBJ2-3	CASSLRASTDTQYF	TGTGCCAGCAGCTTAAGGGCCAGCACAGATACGCAGTATTTT
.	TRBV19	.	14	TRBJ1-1	CASSTRGGNTEAFF	TGTGCCAGTAGTACCCGGGGAGGGAACACTGAAGCTTTCTTT
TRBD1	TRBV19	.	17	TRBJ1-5	CASSILRQGEGNQPQHF	TGTGCCAGTAGTATCCTCAGACAGGGAGAGGGCAATCAGCCCCAGCATTTT
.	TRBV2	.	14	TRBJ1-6	CASSPQTPDSPLHF	TGTGCCAGCAGCCCCCAAACTCCGGATTCACCCCTCCACTTT
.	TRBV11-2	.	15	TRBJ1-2	CASSLGQTLDYGYTF	TGTGCCAGCAGCTTAGGTCAGACTCTTGACTATGGCTACACCTTC
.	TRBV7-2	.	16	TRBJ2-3	CASSLGLARDTDTQYF	TGTGCCAGCAGCTTAGGGCTAGCGAGAGACACAGATACGCAGTATTTT
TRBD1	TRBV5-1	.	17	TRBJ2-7	CASTPGPRTGDTYEQYF	TGCGCCAGCACCCCGGGCCCCCGGACAGGGGATACCTACGAGCAGTACTTC
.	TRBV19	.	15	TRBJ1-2	CASSIAGVTSYGYTF	TGTGCCAGTAGTATAGCAGGGGTAACAAGCTATGGCTACACCTTC
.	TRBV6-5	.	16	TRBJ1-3	CASSYSGLQGGNTIYF	TGTGCCAGCAGTTACTCGGGCTTACAGGGAGGAAACACCATATATTTT
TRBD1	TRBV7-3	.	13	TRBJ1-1	CASSLAQGDRAFF	TGTGCCAGCAGCTTAGCCCAGGGGGATAGAGCTTTCTTT
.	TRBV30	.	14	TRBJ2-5	CAWSVGVDQETQYF	TGTGCCTGGAGTGTAGGGGTCGACCAAGAGACCCAGTACTTC
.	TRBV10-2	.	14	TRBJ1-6	CATREGGWNSPLHF	TGCGCCACCCGGGAGGGGGGCTGGAATTCACCCCTCCACTTT
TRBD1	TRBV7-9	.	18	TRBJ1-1	CASSLATLTGVRNTEAFF	TGTGCCAGCAGCTTAGCGACGTTAACAGGGGTCCGGAACACTGAAGCTTTCTTT
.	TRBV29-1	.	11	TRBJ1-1	CSVLTGTEAFF	TGCAGCGTTTTAACAGGCACTGAAGCTTTCTTT
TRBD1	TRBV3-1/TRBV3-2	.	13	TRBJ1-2	CATATTGYWDYTF	TGTGCCACCGCTACGACAGGGTATTGGGACTACACCTTC
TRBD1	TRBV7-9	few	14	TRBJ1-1	CASSRDRVYTEAFF	TGTGCCAGCAGCCGCGACAGGGTGTACACTGAAGCTTTCTTT
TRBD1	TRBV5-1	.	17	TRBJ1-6	CASSLEMRGQGGSPLHF	TGCGCCAGCAGCTTGGAGATGCGCGGACAGGGTGGATCACCCCTCCACTTT
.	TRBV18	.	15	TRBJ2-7	CASSPRTGLMYEQYF	TGTGCCAGCTCACCACGTACAGGGTTAATGTACGAGCAGTACTTC
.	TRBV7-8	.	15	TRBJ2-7	CASSSRDSPSYEQYF	TGTGCCAGCAGCTCCCGGGACTCTCCGTCCTACGAGCAGTACTTC
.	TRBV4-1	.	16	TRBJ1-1	CASSLGVGAVSTEAFF	TGCGCCAGCAGCCTAGGGGTGGGGGCCGTATCCACTGAAGCTTTCTTT
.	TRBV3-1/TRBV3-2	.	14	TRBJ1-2	CASSQDRGNYGYTF	TGTGCCAGCAGCCAAGATAGGGGCAACTATGGCTACACCTTC
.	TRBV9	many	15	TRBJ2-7	CASSVASGPSYEQYF	TGTGCCAGCAGCGTAGCGAGCGGGCCCTCCTACGAGCAGTACTTC
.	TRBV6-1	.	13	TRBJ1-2	CASSERTGLGYTF	TGTGCCAGCAGTGAAAGAACAGGCCTGGGCTACACCTTC
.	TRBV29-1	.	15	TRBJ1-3	CSVEEPTGGRNTIYF	TGCAGCGTTGAAGAACCCACAGGTGGTAGAAACACCATATATTTT
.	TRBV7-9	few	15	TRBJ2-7	CASSPSGLAGYEQYF	TGTGCCAGCAGCCCATCGGGCCTAGCCGGCTACGAGCAGTACTTC
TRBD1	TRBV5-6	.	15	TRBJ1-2	CASSLTGGADYGYTF	TGTGCCAGCAGCTTAACAGGGGGCGCGGACTATGGCTACACCTTC
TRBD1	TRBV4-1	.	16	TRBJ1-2	CASSQASTGRSYGYTF	TGCGCCAGCAGCCAAGCATCGACAGGGAGGAGCTATGGCTACACCTTC
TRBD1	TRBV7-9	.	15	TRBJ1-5	CASSPTGIGNQPQHF	TGTGCCAGCAGCCCGACAGGGATAGGCAATCAGCCCCAGCATTTT
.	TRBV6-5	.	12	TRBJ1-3	CASGDSGNTIYF	TGTGCCAGCGGAGACTCTGGAAACACCATATATTTT
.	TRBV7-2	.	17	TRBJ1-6	CASSFWGSEVAYSPLHF	TGTGCCAGCAGCTTTTGGGGAAGCGAGGTAGCGTATTCACCCCTCCACTTT
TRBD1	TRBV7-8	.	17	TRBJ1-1	CASSPDLGTAMNTEAFF	TGTGCCAGCAGCCCCGACCTTGGGACAGCTATGAACACTGAAGCTTTCTTT
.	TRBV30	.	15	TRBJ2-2	CAWTPGGPETGELFF	TGTGCCTGGACTCCCGGGGGGCCTGAGACCGGGGAGCTGTTTTTT
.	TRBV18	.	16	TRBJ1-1	CASSPGLSKMNTEAFF	TGTGCCAGCTCACCGGGACTTTCTAAAATGAACACTGAAGCTTTCTTT
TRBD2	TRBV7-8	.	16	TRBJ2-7	CASSLNYGLAGGEQYF	TGTGCCAGCAGCCTAAATTACGGACTAGCGGGCGGCGAGCAGTACTTC
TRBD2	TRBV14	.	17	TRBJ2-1	CASSQYSGGDLRNEQFF	TGTGCCAGCAGCCAATATAGCGGGGGGGATTTGAGGAATGAGCAGTTCTTC
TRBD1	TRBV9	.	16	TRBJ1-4	CASSARTGGETEKLFF	TGTGCCAGCAGCGCGCGGACAGGGGGCGAAACGGAAAAACTGTTTTTT
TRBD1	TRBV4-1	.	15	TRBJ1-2	CASSQGQGFGSGYTF	TGCGCCAGCAGCCAGGGACAGGGGTTCGGAAGTGGCTACACCTTC
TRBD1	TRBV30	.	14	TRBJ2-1	CAWTPGQGANEQFF	TGTGCCTGGACACCGGGACAGGGGGCAAATGAGCAGTTCTTC
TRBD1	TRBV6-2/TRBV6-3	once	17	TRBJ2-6	CASSPDRGYSGANVLTF	TGTGCCAGCAGTCCGGACAGGGGATACTCTGGGGCCAACGTCCTGACTTTC
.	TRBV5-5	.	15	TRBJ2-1	CASSLVPGSYNEQFF	TGTGCCAGCAGCTTGGTCCCGGGATCCTACAATGAGCAGTTCTTC
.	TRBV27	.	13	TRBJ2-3	CASRRDTADTQYF	TGTGCCAGCAGACGGGACACAGCAGATACGCAGTATTTT
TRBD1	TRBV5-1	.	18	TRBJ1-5	CASSPGGRGADSNQPQHF	TGCGCCAGCAGCCCCGGGGGCAGGGGGGCCGATAGCAATCAGCCCCAGCATTTT
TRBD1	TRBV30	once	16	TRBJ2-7	CAWSVLGQGISYEQYF	TGTGCCTGGAGTGTATTAGGACAGGGAATATCCTACGAGCAGTACTTC
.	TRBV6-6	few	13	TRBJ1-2	CAGNIGGNYGYTF	TGTGCCGGGAATATAGGAGGGAACTATGGCTACACCTTC
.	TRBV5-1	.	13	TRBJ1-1	CASSLERDTEAFF	TGCGCCAGCAGCTTGGAAAGAGACACTGAAGCTTTCTTT
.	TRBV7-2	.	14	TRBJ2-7	CASSDRNPSYEQYF	TGTGCCAGCAGCGACAGAAACCCTTCCTACGAGCAGTACTTC
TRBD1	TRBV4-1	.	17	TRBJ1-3	CASSHVVGGARGNTIYF	TGCGCCAGCAGCCATGTTGTAGGGGGCGCGAGAGGAAACACCATATATTTT
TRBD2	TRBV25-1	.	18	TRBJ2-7	CASSPEAGTSEILYEQYF	TGTGCCAGCAGTCCCGAGGCGGGGACTAGCGAAATACTCTACGAGCAGTACTTC
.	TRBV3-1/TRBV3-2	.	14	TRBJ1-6	CASTPGVGNSPLHF	TGTGCCAGCACTCCGGGAGTCGGAAATTCACCCCTCCACTTT
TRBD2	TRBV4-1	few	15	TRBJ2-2	CASSQPSGGARELFF	TGCGCCAGCAGCCAACCTAGCGGGGGGGCCCGGGAGCTGTTTTTT